Presented here are 22 T cell receptor beta chains from one specimen sequenced in a study of blood T cells in healthy people across ages. The authors ran a second PCR of 7 to 11 cycles using a sample-barcoded 5' primer and a J-beta primer mix. MiXCR, run by TCRdb on the 5' RACE reads, gives a single entry per CDR3 protein. The profile shows hundreds of thousands of distinct CDR3 sequences, around 45% of them singletons. Sequenced material: blood. These receptors were collected from an older woman in good health.

To note about this clonotype: A much larger clone differs from this one at a single base, so this may be a read error. The J gene is TRBJ2-5, the V gene TRBV2; TRBD2 is a possible D gene (6 bases). The CDR3 spans 15 residues. Germline V gene data show CDR1 as SNHLY and CDR2 as FYNNEI. CDR3 nucleotides: TGTGCCTGCAGTGCCACGGAGGGTCGGGCAGAGACCCAGTACTTC. It specifies CACSATEGRAETQYF.

This chain joins TRBV4-2 and TRBJ1-5; D is ambiguous. CDR1 and CDR2 from the germline V gene are LGHNA and YNFKEQ. This CDR3 spans 15 amino acids. The germline V and J ends were trimmed by 2 bases and 2 bases, with 10 bases remaining between them. The CDR3 DNA reads TGTGCCAGCAGCCAAACCGGGCCCGGCAATCAGCCCCAGCATTTT. Encoded protein: CASSQTGPGNQPQHF.

On this clonotype itself: An end of the junction does not agree with germline; a read error may underlie this. The gene calls are TRBV7-2 and TRBJ2-3; 7 bases align to TRBD1. Germline lookup yields CDR1 SGHTA and CDR2 FQGNSA. There are 16 residues in the CDR3. CDR3 nucleotide sequence: TGTGCCGGCAGCTTAGTGGCCAGGGGGTTCGGAGATACGCAGTATTTT. Its protein is CAGSLVARGFGDTQYF.

This clonotype was picked up a small number of times. V usage is TRBV4-2 and J usage is TRBJ1-5; TRBD1 might be the D (5 bases). Germline values: CDR1 LGHNA, CDR2 YNFKEQ. CDR3 length: 17 amino acids. V lost 5 bases and J lost 6, with 23 bases in between. The CDR3 nucleotides read TGTGCCAGCAGCTTCAGATCCCGGGGCATCGTTTGTCAGCCCCAGCATTTT. It is translated as CASSFRSRGIVCQPQHF.

The chain couples TRBV3-1 to TRBJ2-7, with unresolved D. This CDR3 has 13 amino acids. The V end lost 1 base, the J end lost 3 bases, and 7 bases lay between the germline ends. Germline loops: CDR1 LGHDT, CDR2 YNNKEL (reference sequence). This CDR3 is CASSQGSDYEQYF. CDR3 nucleotide sequence: TGTGCCAGCAGCCAAGGGAGTGACTACGAGCAGTACTTC.

The chain couples TRBV29-1 to TRBJ1-3; D is unresolved. CDR1 and CDR2 from the germline V gene are SQVTM and ANQGSEA. Trimming left V 4 bases short and J 0 bases short, with 7 bases between. The CDR3 totals 13 residues. CDR3 in DNA: TGCAGCGTTGCAGGAAGCTCTGGAAACACCATATATTTT. Residues: CSVAGSSGNTIYF.

This chain uses TRBV20-1 with TRBJ1-1, with D possibly being TRBD1 (6 bases). Germline-derived CDR1 and CDR2 are DFQATT and SNEGSKA (reference sequence). This CDR3 is built from 14 residues. The V and J ends lost 0 bases and 5 bases respectively, with 13 bases between them. Written as DNA, the CDR3 is TGCAGTGCTAGAGATGCAGGGGTAGGAACTGAAGCTTTCTTT. Its protein product is CSARDAGVGTEAFF.

This clonotype was seen only a few times. V usage is TRBV29-1 and J usage is TRBJ2-3; no clear D. From germline, CDR1 is SQVTM and CDR2 ANQGSEA. Between the trimmed V and J ends, which lost 7 bases and 0 bases, there was a span of 11 bases. This CDR3 region has 13 residues. The CDR3 loop is CSAIDHSTDTQYF. The CDR3 DNA is TGCAGCGCCATCGACCACAGCACAGATACGCAGTATTTT.

This clonotype came up a few times. Here the CDR3 DNA reads TGTGCCAGCAGCCCGGTGTCGGGTGCCGGGGAGCTGTTTTTT. Translated: CASSPVSGAGELFF. The V and J genes are TRBV11-3 and TRBJ2-2; D is ambiguous. This CDR3 has 14 amino acids. Per the germline V gene, CDR1 is SGHNT and CDR2 is YENEEA. V shed 5 bases and J shed 6 bases, with 13 bases lying between them.

This clonotype has a handful of counts. V and J are TRBV12-3 or TRBV12-4 and TRBJ2-5; either TRBD1 or TRBD2 may fit D (5 bases each). CDR3 size: 14 residues. V was trimmed by 8 bases and J by 5 bases, leaving 18 bases between them. In DNA, the CDR3 is TGTGCCAGCGCCCTTGGGGGATTTGGCGAGACCCAGTACTTC. Its protein is CASALGGFGETQYF.

This chain connects TRBV21-1 to TRBJ1-1; the table's D call, TRBD1, has no DNA check behind it. TRBV21-1 is tagged as a pseudogene. The CDR3 spans 15 residues. CDR3 in DNA: TGTGCCAGCGGGGGGTCTCGACGTTGCAACACTGAAGCTTTCTTT. This codes for CASGGSRRCNTEAFF.

The chain links TRBV20-1 to TRBJ2-1, with D unresolved. CDR3 length equals 11 residues. CDR1 is DFQATT and CDR2 is SNEGSKA in the germline V gene (reference sequence). The V and J ends lost 0 bases and 10 bases respectively, with 7 bases between them. For the CDR3, the DNA is TGCAGTGCTAGAGATTGGGTAGAGCAGTTCTTC. It translates to CSARDWVEQFF.

This chain joins TRBV28 and TRBJ2-3; 7 bases match TRBD2. Per germline, CDR1 MDHEN and CDR2 SYDVKM. This CDR3 is built from 14 residues. V shed 3 bases, J shed 3 bases, and the junction held 3 bases outside the gene matches. CDR3 residues: CASSLAGVTDTQYF. The CDR3 DNA reads as TGTGCCAGCAGTTTGGCGGGAGTAACAGATACGCAGTATTTT.

With regard to this clonotype: At one of its ends the junction is not consistent with the germline gene, which may arise from a read error. V gene TRBV6-2 or TRBV6-3 combines with J gene TRBJ2-3, with TRBD2 matching 7 bases. Per germline, CDR1 MNHEY and CDR2 SVGEGT. CDR3 length: 15 residues. The CDR3 DNA reads as TGTGCCAGCAGTTACAATGGCGGGAGCGCAGATACGCAGGATTTT. Translated: CASSYNGGSADTQDF.

This clonotype has more than one count but fewer than ten. The rearrangement joins TRBV4-2 to TRBJ2-7; TRBD1 or TRBD2 may be the D gene (5 bases each). The CDR3 has 16 residues. The germline gives CDR1 LGHNA, CDR2 YNFKEQ. The ends were cut back, 2 bases at V and 2 bases at J, with 16 bases in the middle. The CDR3 loop reads CASSQSPQGPTYEQYF. As DNA, the CDR3 is TGTGCCAGCAGCCAAAGTCCGCAGGGACCTACCTACGAGCAGTACTTC.

The chain combines TRBV20-1 with TRBJ2-3; 12 nucleotides match TRBD2. Germline trimming cut 0 bases from V and 5 bases from J; bases unmatched to any gene: 6. Germline V gene lookup returns CDR1 DFQATT and CDR2 SNEGSKA (reference sequence). The CDR3 is made up of 16 amino acids. The CDR3 sequence is CSARDRLAGVRDTQYF. The CDR3 region has the DNA TGCAGTGCTAGAGATAGACTAGCGGGAGTAAGAGATACGCAGTATTTT.

This clonotype was observed once. The rearrangement uses TRBV9 and TRBJ1-2; no reliable D call. The CDR3 has 17 amino acids. Germline V gene lookup returns CDR1 SGDLS and CDR2 YYNGEE. Trimming pared 2 bases from V and 6 bases from J, leaving 23 bases between. The CDR3 sequence is CASSVGMVASWGNGYTF. CDR3 nucleotide sequence: TGTGCCAGCAGCGTCGGAATGGTTGCCTCGTGGGGAAATGGCTACACCTTC. Filled out from reference TRBV9 and TRBJ1-2, the complete variable domain reads DSGVTQTPKHLITATGQRVTLRCSPRSGDLSVYWYQQSLDQGLQFLIQYYNGEERAKGNILERFSAQQFPDLHSELNLSSLELGDSALYFCASSVGMVASWGNGYTFGSGTRLTVV.

The chain recombines TRBV20-1 with TRBJ2-7, with a possible D match to TRBD1 (5 bases). The CDR3 has 11 residues. V lost 5 bases and J 7 bases, leaving 12 bases between the germline ends. Per the germline V gene, CDR1 is DFQATT and CDR2 is SNEGSKA (reference sequence). This chain's CDR3 is CSAVRVNEQYF. The DNA for the CDR3 is TGCAGTGCTGTCAGGGTCAATGAGCAGTACTTC.

The table lists this clonotype with a few counts. The chain combines TRBV9 with TRBJ1-1; 8 nucleotides agree with TRBD1. The CDR3 is 17 residues long. Germline V CDR1 and CDR2: SGDLS, YYNGEE. The V and J ends lost 0 bases and 3 bases, in that order; junction bases with no gene match: 10. The CDR3 coding sequence is TGTGCCAGCAGCGTAGCAGGTGGGCAGGGGGCGGACACTGAAGCTTTCTTT. This sequence encodes CASSVAGGQGADTEAFF. Full variable domain (rest looked up from reference TRBV9 and TRBJ1-1): DSGVTQTPKHLITATGQRVTLRCSPRSGDLSVYWYQQSLDQGLQFLIQYYNGEERAKGNILERFSAQQFPDLHSELNLSSLELGDSALYFCASSVAGGQGADTEAFFGQGTRLTVV.

This clonotype was recorded a few times. This sequence may be a read error, since a much larger clone differs from it by one base. The rearrangement links TRBV6-6 to TRBJ2-1, with unresolved D. With the DNA end fitting TRBJ2-7 better, the J assignment may be wrong. CDR3 length: 14 amino acids. Germline assignment: CDR1 MNHNY and CDR2 SVGAGI (reference sequence). CDR3 sequence: CASSSREAYNEQYF. CDR3 coding DNA: TGTGCCAGCAGTTCGAGAGAAGCCTACAATGAGCAGTACTTC.

There are a few counts of this clonotype. J is TRBJ2-4 and V is TRBV4-3, with D unclear. V was trimmed by 0 bases and J by 4 bases, leaving 7 bases between them. Germline-derived CDR1 and CDR2 are LGHNA and YSLEER. The CDR3 is made up of 14 amino acids. The CDR3 region is CASSQDIRKNIQYF. The DNA for the CDR3 is TGCGCCAGCAGCCAAGATATCCGGAAAAACATTCAGTACTTC.

This chain joins TRBV7-2 and TRBJ1-5, with unresolved D. The CDR3 totals 15 residues. Germline CDR1 SGHTA, CDR2 FQGNSA. V lost 7 bases to trimming and J lost 0 bases, with 13 bases between them. The CDR3: CASTIPGGSNQPQHF. CDR3 DNA: TGTGCCAGCACCATTCCCGGAGGTAGCAATCAGCCCCAGCATTTT.